This T cell receptor beta chain was identified during a study of blood T cells in healthy people across ages. Peripheral blood from each donor was collected in a volume of approximately 10 milliliters. The CDR3 runs 13 residues. Trimming stripped 0 bases from V and 5 bases from J, with 10 bases between. CDR1 and CDR2 (germline): DFQATT, SNEGSKA (reference sequence). As regards this clonotype: The antigen is unknown.

Then a second PCR, running about 7 to 11 cycles, was carried out with a sample-barcoded 5' primer and a J-beta primer mix. TCRdb reprocessed the 5' RACE reads with MiXCR, giving one entry per CDR3 protein. Counted here are around 620,000 distinct CDR3 sequences, approximately 30% occurring once; the ten biggest clones make up 18%. Whole-study findings and limits: Both naive CD4+ cell counts and diversity were greater in long-lived donors than in aged donors. It was held that diversity estimates obtained from one million T cells represented underestimates.

The chain couples TRBV20-1 to TRBJ2-5; perhaps TRBD1 as D (6 bases). The clonotype comes from a woman in her seventies in good health. Input material: blood. The CDR3 spells CSARDYRGETQYF. In DNA, the CDR3 is TGCAGTGCTAGAGATTATAGGGGGGAGACCCAGTACTTC.